The TCR beta chain described here comes from a study of cytomegalovirus exposure and HLA in healthy donors. The table came from immunoSEQ multiplex PCR; TCRdb's copy has only in-frame clones and leaves some out. Of 150,000 to 250,000 clones listed, around 80% are singletons. This CDR3 contains 16 residues. Per germline, CDR1 SGHVS and CDR2 FQNEAQ. V trimming: 5 bases; J trimming: 7 bases; junction bases outside the gene matches: 12. The chain links TRBV7-8 to TRBJ2-1; 9 bases map to TRBD2. The source of this sequence is a woman in her twenties or thirties in good health and CMV-seropositive. Sequences were obtained from PBMCs. CDR3 in DNA: TGTGCCAGCAGCCCCGTGGGGCTAGCGGGGAAGAATGAGCAGTTCTTC. It codes for CASSPVGLAGKNEQFF.